Presented here are 22 T cell receptor beta chains from one specimen sequenced in a study of OX40 agonist ivuxolimab in advanced cancers. The method was immunoSEQ multiplex PCR; TCRdb's version includes in-frame clones alone and lacks a portion of them. The sample has fewer than 110,000 clones; 80% to 95% are singletons. Specimen: CD4+ or CD8+ T cells sorted from blood, collected in a trial of the OX40 agonist ivuxolimab. The receptors were sampled from an adult with an advanced solid tumor such as melanoma, head and neck, liver or kidney cancer.

This chain uses TRBV7-9 with TRBJ1-1, with D unresolved. Germline lookup yields CDR1 SEHNR and CDR2 FQNEAQ (reference sequence). V was trimmed by 5 bases and J by 3 bases, leaving 13 bases between them. This CDR3 has 14 residues. The CDR3 spells CASSPANRDTEAFF. The DNA for the CDR3 is TGTGCCAGCAGCCCGGCGAATCGGGACACTGAAGCTTTCTTT.

The rearrangement joins TRBV28 to TRBJ1-2, with a tentative D call TRBD1 (5 bases). V gave up 4 bases and J gave up 3 bases, with 12 bases separating them. Germline loops: CDR1 MDHEN, CDR2 SYDVKM. The CDR3 is 14 residues long. CDR3 sequence (DNA): TGTGCCAGCAGTTCCCCCCAGGGACACTATGGCTACACCTTC. Residues: CASSSPQGHYGYTF.

The V gene is TRBV7-9, the J gene TRBJ1-6; TRBD1 might be the D (6 bases). Germline assignment: CDR1 SEHNR and CDR2 FQNEAQ (reference sequence). Trimming shortened V by 0 bases and J by 9 bases, and 12 bases separated the two germline ends. CDR3 length: 15 amino acids. The CDR3 nucleotides are TGTGCCAGCAGCTTAGCAGGGCAGGGGATTTCACCCCTCCACTTT. Its protein product is CASSLAGQGISPLHF.

The CDR3: CAIKKAGPNNEQFF. The CDR3 nucleotides read TGTGCCATCAAGAAAGCGGGACCCAACAATGAGCAGTTCTTC. V and J are TRBV28 and TRBJ2-1, with 7 bases lining up with TRBD2. V shed 10 bases, J shed 5 bases, and the junction held 11 bases outside the gene matches. The CDR3 length is 14 residues. Germline V gene data show CDR1 as MDHEN and CDR2 as SYDVKM.

V usage is TRBV5-1 and J usage is TRBJ2-2, with 8 bases that match TRBD2. Germline CDR1 reads SGHRS; CDR2 reads YFSETQ. The V and J ends lost 0 bases and 8 bases, in that order; junction bases with no gene match: 15. The length of the CDR3 is 18 residues. The CDR3 sequence is CASSLGFPAGDPRGELFF. CDR3 nucleotide sequence: TGCGCCAGCAGCTTGGGGTTCCCAGCGGGAGACCCCAGGGGGGAGCTGTTTTTT.

In the case of this clone: This same CDR3 is encoded by further DNA sequences in the sample. V and J are TRBV9 and TRBJ2-2, with 8 bases aligning to TRBD1. The germline V gene encodes CDR1 SGDLS and CDR2 YYNGEE. V shed 2 bases, J shed 8 bases, and the junction held 11 bases outside the gene matches. The CDR3 totals 16 residues. The CDR3 loop reads CASSVGGQVMTGELFF. The CDR3 nucleotides read TGTGCCAGCAGCGTCGGGGGACAGGTAATGACTGGGGAGCTGTTTTTT. The variable domain in full, completed from reference TRBV9 and TRBJ2-2, reads DSGVTQTPKHLITATGQRVTLRCSPRSGDLSVYWYQQSLDQGLQFLIQYYNGEERAKGNILERFSAQQFPDLHSELNLSSLELGDSALYFCASSVGGQVMTGELFFGEGSRLTVL.

The chain's CDR3 is CASSVAKGREYTGELFF. DNA for the CDR3: TGTGCCAGCAGCGTAGCTAAGGGGCGGGAGTATACCGGGGAGCTGTTTTTT. This chain uses TRBV9 with TRBJ2-2; 7 bases are a match to TRBD2. CDR1 and CDR2 from the germline V gene are SGDLS and YYNGEE. CDR3 length equals 17 residues. Losses at the gene ends were 0 bases for V and 5 bases for J; bases not matched to a gene: 10.

This clone came up once. The V call is TRBV10-2, the J call TRBJ1-6, with unresolved D. V was clipped by 8 bases and J by 16 bases, with 15 bases between them. Germline V gene sequence: CDR1 WSHSY, CDR2 SAAADI. This CDR3 contains 11 residues. In DNA form, the CDR3 reads TGCGCCAGCCTTGGTCTCCACTTGCTCCACTTT. This encodes CASLGLHLLHF.

This clone was picked up one time. The chain combines TRBV11-2 with TRBJ2-2, with 12 bases that match TRBD2. Germline V gene lookup returns CDR1 SGHAT and CDR2 FQNNGV. V trimming: 5 bases; J trimming: 4 bases; junction bases outside the gene matches: 5. This CDR3 comprises 16 residues. As DNA, the CDR3 is TGTGCCAGCAGCCCGAGGACTAGCGGGACCACCGGGGAGCTGTTTTTT. Its translation is CASSPRTSGTTGELFF.

This chain joins TRBV5-2 and TRBJ2-7; the table's D gene call, TRBD2, was not cross checked with the DNA. TRBV5-2 is shown as a pseudogene. This CDR3 has 13 amino acids. CDR3 sequence: CASSQVEAYEQYF. The CDR3 DNA sequence: TGCGCCAGCAGCCAAGTAGAGGCCTACGAGCAGTACTTC.

This chain links TRBV27 with TRBJ2-7, with a possible D match to TRBD1 (6 bases). The CDR3 covers 14 residues. Germline CDR1 reads MNHEY; CDR2 reads SMNVEV (reference sequence). V lost 5 bases, J lost 0 bases, and 11 bases lay in between. The CDR3 region is CASSGQLSSYEQYF. For the CDR3, the DNA is TGTGCCAGCAGTGGACAGCTGAGCTCCTACGAGCAGTACTTC.

The chain recombines TRBV10-1 with TRBJ2-3; 13 positions match TRBD2. Germline CDR1 WNHNN, CDR2 SYGVQD (reference sequence). The junction had 3 bases not matched to a gene; V was cut back by 4 bases and J by 2 bases. The CDR3 is 16 amino acids. The CDR3 protein is CASSGLAGGNTDTQYF. Written as DNA, the CDR3 is TGCGCCAGCAGTGGACTAGCGGGAGGTAACACAGATACGCAGTATTTT.

This clone was seen a single time. The chain joins TRBV6-4 to TRBJ2-2; 8 bases align to TRBD1. V dropped 5 bases and J dropped 7; count of bases not matched to a gene: 12. Germline V gene data show CDR1 as MRHNA and CDR2 as SNTAGT. The CDR3 contains 16 residues. CDR3 coding DNA: TGTGCCAGCAGTCCCGTTAGCCTGGACAGGGACGGGGAGCTGTTTTTT. Translated, it gives CASSPVSLDRDGELFF.

In this sample, this clone turned up a few times. The genes are TRBV5-4 and TRBJ2-5, with TRBD2 identical over 7 bases. Trimming cost V 1 base and J 3 bases; bases outside gene matches: 6. This CDR3 comprises 15 residues. Germline V gene data show CDR1 as SGHNT and CDR2 as YYREEE (reference sequence). CDR3 nucleotide sequence: TGTGCCAGCAGCTTGAGCGGGAAGAGAGAAGAGACCCAGTACTTC. Translated, it gives CASSLSGKREETQYF.

This sequence joins TRBV5-1 and TRBJ2-7, with TRBD1 identical over 7 bases. The germline V gene has CDR1 SGHRS and CDR2 YFSETQ. With 3 bases clipped from V and 6 bases from J, the junction kept 3 bases outside the gene matches. This CDR3 spans 12 amino acids. In DNA, the CDR3 is TGCGCCAGCAGCTCAGGGGGAAGCGAGCAGTACTTC. It codes for CASSSGGSEQYF.

The chain has TRBV18 and TRBJ1-1; the D is unclear. The V end lost 1 base, the J end lost 1 base, and 4 bases lay between the germline ends. CDR3 length equals 13 residues. The germline gives CDR1 KGHSH, CDR2 LQKENI. CDR3 DNA sequence: TGTGCCAGCTCACCACAGGAGAACACTGAAGCTTTCTTT. Amino acids: CASSPQENTEAFF.

V gene TRBV19 combines with J gene TRBJ1-1; 7 bases match TRBD1. The CDR3 length is 14 residues. V dropped 3 bases and J dropped 4; count of bases not matched to a gene: 5. Germline V gene sequence: CDR1 LNHDA, CDR2 SQIVND (reference sequence). The CDR3 bases are TGTGCCAGTAGTATGAGGGGGCTCGGCACTGAAGCTTTCTTT. Amino acid sequence: CASSMRGLGTEAFF.

This clone appeared a single time. The CDR3 protein is CASSRLAGVVGEQFF. The DNA of the CDR3 is TGTGCCAGCTCCAGACTAGCGGGAGTAGTCGGTGAGCAGTTCTTC. J is TRBJ2-1 and V is TRBV6-4; TRBD2 aligns across 12 bases. CDR3 size: 15 residues. The ends lost 8 bases at V and 9 bases at J; junction bases unmatched: 11. The germline gives CDR1 MRHNA, CDR2 SNTAGT.

The V gene is TRBV6-4, the J gene TRBJ1-4; D ambiguous. The length of the CDR3 is 16 residues. The germline V gene encodes CDR1 MRHNA and CDR2 SNTAGT. Deletions cut 0 bases from V and 5 bases from J, with 13 bases between. The CDR3 DNA is TGTGCCAGCAGTGACTCGATTGGGAAAGGAAATGAAAAACTGTTTTTT. It codes for CASSDSIGKGNEKLFF.

The chain recombines TRBV28 with TRBJ2-5; D is unresolved. The J call is uncertain, as TRBJ2-7 better fits the DNA end. From germline, CDR1 is MDHEN and CDR2 SYDVKM. This CDR3 comprises 13 residues. CDR3 nucleotides: TGTGCCAGCAGCTCGACCCCCTCCTACGAGCAGTACTTC. Its translation: CASSSTPSYEQYF.

The V call is TRBV6-5, the J call TRBJ2-7, with D perhaps being TRBD1 or TRBD2 (5 bases each). The germline CDR1 and CDR2 sequences are MNHEY and SVGAGI. The CDR3 totals 13 residues. V lost 3 bases and J 1 base, leaving 7 bases between the germline ends. The CDR3 DNA sequence: TGTGCCAGCAGTTATGGGGGATCCTACGAGCAGTACTTC. Protein: CASSYGGSYEQYF.

J is TRBJ2-1 and V is TRBV5-1; 11 nucleotides line up with TRBD2. This CDR3 region has 17 residues. V shed 0 bases and J 7 bases; nucleotides not matched to a gene: 9. Germline CDR1 SGHRS, CDR2 YFSETQ. The CDR3 region has the DNA TGCGCCAGCAGCTTGGAGGCTAGCGGGAGGATTTTTAATGAGCAGTTCTTC. Its protein product is CASSLEASGRIFNEQFF.